This entry lists 21 T cell receptor beta chains sequenced from one sample in a study of cytomegalovirus exposure and HLA in healthy donors. The study ran its PCR with 60 Vbeta and 13 Jbeta primers. This table comes from immunoSEQ multiplex PCR, and its TCRdb copy is limited to in-frame clones, with some not included. Of more than 95,000 clones in the sample, around 75% were seen once. The sample was PBMCs. The receptors come from a man aged 35 to 55 in good health and CMV-seronegative.

This clone was detected a few times. The chain combines TRBV19 with TRBJ2-1; D not certain. The CDR3 length is 12 residues. The V and J ends lost 5 bases and 7 bases respectively, with 9 bases between them. Germline CDR1 and CDR2: LNHDA and SQIVND (reference sequence). The CDR3 nucleotides read TGTGCCAGTAGTTCTTTTATGAATGAGCAGTTCTTC. Protein: CASSSFMNEQFF.

Points on this clone: At one end, the junction sequence differs from germline, possibly due to a read error. The gene calls are TRBV7-9 and TRBJ2-7, with 9 bases identical to TRBD1. This CDR3 has 17 residues. The germline gives CDR1 SEHNR, CDR2 FQNEAQ (reference sequence). The CDR3 loop is CSSRVLAWTGVPYEQYF. The DNA of the CDR3 is TGTTCCAGCAGAGTATTAGCCTGGACAGGGGTACCCTACGAGCAGTACTTC.

The rearrangement uses TRBV5-6 and TRBJ2-3; TRBD1 matches 11 bases. This CDR3 is built from 16 residues. Germline CDR1 SGHDT, CDR2 YYEEEE. Trimming took 3 bases from V and 6 from J; bases not matched to a gene: 9. In DNA, the CDR3 is TGTGCCAGCAGCTACGGGACAGGGGGGGGGTTGGATACGCAGTATTTT. Translating gives CASSYGTGGGLDTQYF. The whole variable domain, filled in from reference TRBV5-6 and TRBJ2-3, reads DAGVTQSPTHLIKTRGQQVTLRCSPKSGHDTVSWYQQALGQGPQFIFQYYEEEERQRGNFPDRFSGHQFPNYSSELNVNALLLGDSALYLCASSYGTGGGLDTQYFGPGTRLTVL.

Regarding this clone: The sample holds other DNA sequences that translate to the same CDR3. The chain is built from TRBV6-4 and TRBJ2-3; a possible D gene is TRBD1 (6 bases). The CDR3 runs to 13 residues. Germline loops: CDR1 MRHNA, CDR2 SNTAGT. V shed 3 bases and J shed 9 bases, with 13 bases lying between them. CDR3 coding DNA: TGTGCCAGCAGTGAGGGGCAGGGGAACACGCAGTATTTT. Translating it yields CASSEGQGNTQYF.

The table lists this clone with a few counts. The J gene is TRBJ1-1, the V gene TRBV11-3; 9 positions match TRBD1. CDR1 is SGHNT and CDR2 is YENEEA in the germline V gene. The trim removed 9 bases at V and 0 bases at J, leaving 2 bases unmatched. The CDR3 extends over 13 amino acids. CDR3 loop: CASTGGMNTEAFF. For the CDR3, the DNA is TGTGCCAGTACAGGGGGCATGAACACTGAAGCTTTCTTT. The full variable domain, its missing parts supplied by reference TRBV11-3 and TRBJ1-1, is EAGVVQSPRYKIIEKKQPVAFWCNPISGHNTLYWYLQNLGQGPELLIRYENEEAVDDSQLPKDRFSAERLKGVDSTLKIQPAELGDSAVYLCASTGGMNTEAFFGQGTRLTVV.

This rearrangement joins TRBV13 to TRBJ2-7, with TRBD2 matching 7 bases. The germline V gene encodes CDR1 PRHDT and CDR2 FYEKMQ (reference sequence). V gave up 5 bases and J gave up 0 bases; unmatched junction bases: 4. The CDR3 has 14 amino acids. The CDR3 nucleotides are TGTGCCAGCAGCGTTAGCGGGCTCTCCTACGAGCAGTACTTC. The encoded protein is CASSVSGLSYEQYF.

The V gene is TRBV2, the J gene TRBJ2-7, with a weak D call TRBD1 (5 bases). The CDR3 consists of 17 residues. The V and J ends lost 1 base and 1 base respectively, with 17 bases between them. Germline CDR1 reads SNHLY; CDR2 reads FYNNEI. This CDR3 reads CASSEDPVGAQSYEQYF. The CDR3 DNA follows: TGTGCCAGCAGTGAAGATCCCGTAGGGGCTCAATCCTACGAGCAGTACTTC.

The chain uses TRBV29-1 and TRBJ1-1; no clear D. Trimming pared 5 bases from V and 4 bases from J, leaving 8 bases between. The CDR3 spans 11 residues. The germline CDR1 and CDR2 sequences are SQVTM and ANQGSEA. The CDR3 DNA reads as TGCAGCGTTCCAGGTGGCACTGAAGCTTTCTTT. The encoded protein is CSVPGGTEAFF.

Only a few counts were recorded for this clone. This chain joins TRBV6-1 and TRBJ2-5; maybe TRBD2 (6 bases). Germline V gene lookup returns CDR1 MNHNS and CDR2 SASEGT. Trimming stripped 2 bases from V and 5 bases from J, with 6 bases between. The CDR3 contains 12 residues. The CDR3 sequence: CASSELAETQYF. The CDR3 DNA reads TGTGCCAGCAGTGAACTAGCGGAGACCCAGTACTTC.

Only a few counts were recorded for this clone. V gene TRBV5-1 combines with J gene TRBJ1-1, with D unresolved. Trimming removed 3 bases from V and 1 base from J, with 7 bases in between. Germline lookup yields CDR1 SGHRS and CDR2 YFSETQ. The CDR3 sequence is 13 residues long. In DNA, the CDR3 is TGCGCCAGCAGCTCCACAGCGAACACTGAAGCTTTCTTT. Translating it yields CASSSTANTEAFF.

CDR3 sequence reads: CASSLDLGGTGYNEQFF. CDR3 coding DNA: TGCGCCAGCAGCTTGGATCTTGGCGGGACAGGTTACAATGAGCAGTTCTTC. The chain uses TRBV5-1 and TRBJ2-1, with TRBD1 matching 8 bases. The CDR3 runs to 17 residues. J lost 4 bases, V lost 0 bases, and 9 bases had no gene match. From germline, CDR1 is SGHRS and CDR2 YFSETQ.

The chain combines TRBV7-9 with TRBJ1-1; no reliable D call. CDR1 and CDR2 from the germline V gene are SEHNR and FQNEAQ (reference sequence). The CDR3 is made up of 14 amino acids. V was pared by 5 bases and J by 5 bases, with 15 bases between. The CDR3 DNA follows: TGTGCCAGCAGCCCAATAGAGGGCGCGACTGAAGCTTTCTTT. Protein product: CASSPIEGATEAFF.

The rearrangement uses TRBV5-1 and TRBJ2-3; TRBD2 might be the D (6 bases). This CDR3 contains 15 residues. The V gene lost 4 bases and the J gene lost 3 bases, with 15 bases spanning the gap. Germline values: CDR1 SGHRS, CDR2 YFSETQ. The CDR3 loop reads CASSQKLAATDTQYF. The CDR3 DNA sequence: TGCGCCAGCAGCCAAAAGTTAGCGGCGACAGATACGCAGTATTTT. The complete variable domain, with remaining parts taken from reference TRBV5-1 and TRBJ2-3, reads KAGVTQTPRYLIKTRGQQVTLSCSPISGHRSVSWYQQTPGQGLQFLFEYFSETQRNKGNFPGRFSGRQFSNSRSEMNVSTLELGDSALYLCASSQKLAATDTQYFGPGTRLTVL.

This chain joins TRBV19 and TRBJ1-5, with D tentatively TRBD1 (5 bases). CDR1 and CDR2 from the germline V gene are LNHDA and SQIVND (reference sequence). Trimming stripped 3 bases from V and 2 bases from J, with 11 bases between. The CDR3 contains 15 residues. CDR3 nucleotides: TGTGCCAGTAGTATTTCAGGGTACGGCAATCAGCCCCAGCATTTT. This translates into CASSISGYGNQPQHF.

The chain links TRBV15 to TRBJ2-2; D is perhaps TRBD1 (6 bases). The CDR3 is 15 residues long. Germline V gene sequence: CDR1 LNHNV, CDR2 YYDKDF (reference sequence). Trimming cost V 1 base and J 3 bases, with 9 bases left between them. For the CDR3, the DNA is TGTGCCACCAGCAGAGGACACAGGGACACCGGGGAGCTGTTTTTT. It is translated as CATSRGHRDTGELFF.

This chain connects TRBV4-2 to TRBJ2-1; D is undetermined. V was clipped by 1 base and J by 12 bases, with 13 bases between them. The CDR3 runs to 13 residues. Germline V gene data show CDR1 as LGHNA and CDR2 as YNFKEQ. DNA of the CDR3: TGTGCCAGCAGCCAAGGGGTGGGCCTGGTGCAGTTCTTC. As protein: CASSQGVGLVQFF.

This chain links TRBV5-4 with TRBJ2-5; D unclear. Deletions cut 0 bases from V and 5 bases from J, with 20 bases between. The V gene's germline CDR1 is SGHNT and CDR2 YYREEE (reference sequence). The CDR3 runs 17 residues. The CDR3, as DNA: TGTGCCAGCAGCTTGGCTGCGGCACACGATGATTACGAGACCCAGTACTTC. Translation: CASSLAAAHDDYETQYF.

V is TRBV28 and J is TRBJ1-2; possible D gene TRBD1, 6 bases. Germline-derived CDR1 and CDR2 are MDHEN and SYDVKM. The V end was cut by 2 bases, the J end by 1 base, with 11 bases between. There are 15 residues in the CDR3. The CDR3 here is CASSLGGGGNYGYTF. In nucleotides, the CDR3 is TGTGCCAGCAGTTTAGGAGGGGGGGGTAACTATGGCTACACCTTC.

This clone was observed a few times. The chain uses TRBV2 and TRBJ1-5; 12 bases match TRBD1. CDR1 SNHLY and CDR2 FYNNEI come from the germline V gene. V lost 6 bases to trimming and J lost 7 bases; unmatched junction nucleotides: 4. The CDR3 covers 14 residues. CDR3 in DNA: TGTGCCAGCAGCGGGACAGGGGGCCGCCAGCCCCAGCATTTT. Translating gives CASSGTGGRQPQHF.

The chain combines TRBV14 with TRBJ1-1; unclear D gene. V was cut by 4 bases and J by 0 bases, with 12 bases left in between. Germline V CDR1 and CDR2: SGHDN, FVKESK. The length of the CDR3 is 15 residues. The CDR3 sequence is CASSPPAALNTEAFF. The CDR3 DNA reads as TGTGCCAGCAGCCCTCCCGCGGCCTTGAACACTGAAGCTTTCTTT.

This clone was counted a single time. The gene calls are TRBV19 and TRBJ2-1; 8 nucleotides align to TRBD1. This CDR3 spans 16 amino acids. Germline assignment: CDR1 LNHDA and CDR2 SQIVND (reference sequence). The V segment lost 4 bases and the J segment 5 bases; nucleotides outside the gene matches: 10. The CDR3 nucleotides read TGTGCCAGTAGTAGGACTTGGGACAGGCCTCACAATGAGCAGTTCTTC. It encodes CASSRTWDRPHNEQFF. The variable domain in full, with the rest retrieved from reference TRBV19 and TRBJ2-1, is DGGITQSPKYLFRKEGQNVTLSCEQNLNHDAMYWYRQDPGQGLRLIYYSQIVNDFQKGDIAEGYSVSREKKESFPLTVTSAQKNPTAFYLCASSRTWDRPHNEQFFGPGTRLTVL.